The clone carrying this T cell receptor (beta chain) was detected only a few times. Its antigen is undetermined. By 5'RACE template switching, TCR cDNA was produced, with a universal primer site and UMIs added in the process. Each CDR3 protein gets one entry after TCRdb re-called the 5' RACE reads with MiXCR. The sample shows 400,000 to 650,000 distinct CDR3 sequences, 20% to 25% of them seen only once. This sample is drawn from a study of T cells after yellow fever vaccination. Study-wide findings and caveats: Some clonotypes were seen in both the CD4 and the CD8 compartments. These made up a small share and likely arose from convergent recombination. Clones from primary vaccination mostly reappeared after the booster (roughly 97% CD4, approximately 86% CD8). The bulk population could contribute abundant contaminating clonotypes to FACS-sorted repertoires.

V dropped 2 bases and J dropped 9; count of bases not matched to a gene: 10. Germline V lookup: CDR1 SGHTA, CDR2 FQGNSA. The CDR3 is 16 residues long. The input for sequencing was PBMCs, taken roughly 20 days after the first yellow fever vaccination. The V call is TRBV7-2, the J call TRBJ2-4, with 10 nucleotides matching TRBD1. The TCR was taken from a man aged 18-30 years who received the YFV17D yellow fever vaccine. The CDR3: CASSLTPGQGLVIQYF. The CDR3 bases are TGTGCCAGCAGCTTAACCCCGGGACAGGGGTTGGTCATTCAGTACTTC.